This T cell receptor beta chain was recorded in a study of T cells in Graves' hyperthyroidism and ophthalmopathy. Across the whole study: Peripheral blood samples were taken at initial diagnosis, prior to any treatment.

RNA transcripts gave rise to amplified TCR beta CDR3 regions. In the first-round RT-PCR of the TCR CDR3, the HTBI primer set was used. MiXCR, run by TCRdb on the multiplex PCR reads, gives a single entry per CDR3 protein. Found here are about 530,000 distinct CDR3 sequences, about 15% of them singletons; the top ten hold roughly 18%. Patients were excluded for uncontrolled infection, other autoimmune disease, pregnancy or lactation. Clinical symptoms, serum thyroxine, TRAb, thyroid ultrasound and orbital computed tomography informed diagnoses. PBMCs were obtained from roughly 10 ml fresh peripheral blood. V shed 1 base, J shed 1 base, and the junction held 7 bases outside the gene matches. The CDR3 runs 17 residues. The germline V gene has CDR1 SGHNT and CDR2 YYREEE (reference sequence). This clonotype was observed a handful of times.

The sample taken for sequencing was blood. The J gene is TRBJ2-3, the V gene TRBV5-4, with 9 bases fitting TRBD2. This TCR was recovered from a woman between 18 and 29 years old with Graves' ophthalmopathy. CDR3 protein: CASSLKRGGVGTDTQYF. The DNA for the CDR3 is TGTGCCAGCAGCTTGAAACGCGGGGGGGTAGGCACAGATACGCAGTATTTT.